What follows are 22 T cell receptor beta chains derived from one specimen sequenced in a study of blood T cells in healthy people across ages. The use of a sample-barcoded 5' primer and a J-beta primer mix characterized a second PCR of roughly 6 to 12 cycles. One entry per CDR3 protein, called by TCRdb with MiXCR from the 5' RACE reads. The profile covers 550,000 to 750,000 distinct CDR3 sequences, with around 21% appearing a single time and roughly 3.7% taken by the ten largest. The sample was blood. The receptors here all came from a man in his 70s in good health.

V is TRBV27 and J is TRBJ2-1, with D unresolved. Gene TRBJ2-7 matches the end of the DNA better, so the J call may be wrong. The germline gives CDR1 MNHEY, CDR2 SMNVEV (reference sequence). The CDR3 is 16 amino acids. CDR3 nucleotide sequence: TGTGCCAGCAGTTTATTACAGACTCTGAGCCCCTACGAGCAGTACTTC. Residues: CASSLLQTLSPYEQYF.

The table lists this clonotype with a few counts. The CDR3 DNA reads as TGTGCCAGCAGCTTTAACCTTGGCGTAGCGGCCGACTCCTACGAGCAGTACTTC. This codes for CASSFNLGVAADSYEQYF. The chain is built from TRBV5-5 and TRBJ2-7; a possible D gene is TRBD2 (6 bases). V lost 2 bases to trimming and J lost 0 bases, with 21 bases between them. The CDR3 runs 18 residues. Germline V gene data show CDR1 as SGHKS and CDR2 as YYEKEE (reference sequence).

This clonotype has more than one count but fewer than ten. The rearrangement uses TRBV28 and TRBJ2-1; maybe TRBD2 (6 bases). Germline CDR1 is MDHEN and CDR2 is SYDVKM. V lost 7 bases to trimming and J lost 7 bases, with 14 bases between them. CDR3 length equals 13 residues. The CDR3 DNA sequence: TGTGCCAGCACCATCGGGGGATTTAATGAGCAGTTCTTC. It encodes CASTIGGFNEQFF.

The rearrangement uses TRBV28 and TRBJ2-7, with D perhaps matching TRBD2 (6 bases). The CDR3 is 15 residues long. CDR1 MDHEN and CDR2 SYDVKM come from the germline V gene. V lost 5 bases, J lost 0 bases, and 14 bases lay in between. The CDR3 DNA reads TGTGCCAGCAGTGGCTTAGCGGAGAGCTCCTACGAGCAGTACTTC. This translates into CASSGLAESSYEQYF.

The chain joins TRBV7-2 to TRBJ2-7, with 7 positions matching TRBD1. This CDR3 contains 15 residues. The germline V gene encodes CDR1 SGHTA and CDR2 FQGNSA. V gave up 5 bases and J gave up 4 bases; unmatched junction bases: 11. The CDR3 DNA follows: TGTGCCAGCAGCCCGAAGACAGGGTTCGTTTACGAGCAGTACTTC. Amino acid sequence: CASSPKTGFVYEQYF.

The table lists this clonotype with a few counts. The rearrangement uses TRBV20-1 and TRBJ1-1, with D tentatively TRBD1 (6 bases). In germline, CDR1 is DFQATT, CDR2 SNEGSKA (reference sequence). Trimming removed 4 bases from V and 3 bases from J, with 15 bases in between. The CDR3 length is 14 residues. The CDR3 region has the DNA TGCAGTGCTACAATCCCAGGGGCTTACACTGAAGCTTTCTTT. Translated, it gives CSATIPGAYTEAFF.

J is TRBJ2-5 and V is TRBV20-1; TRBD2 matches 11 bases. This CDR3 has 14 amino acids. V shed 6 bases and J 5 bases; nucleotides not matched to a gene: 8. CDR1 and CDR2 (germline): DFQATT, SNEGSKA (reference sequence). The CDR3 loop is CSAHSGGARETQYF. The DNA for the CDR3 is TGCAGTGCCCATAGCGGGGGGGCGAGGGAGACCCAGTACTTC.

This clonotype occurred a few times. The junction shows a germline mismatch at one end, possibly a read error. The rearrangement joins TRBV5-1 to TRBJ2-1; 9 nucleotides agree with TRBD1. CDR3 length: 14 residues. In germline, CDR1 is SGHRS, CDR2 YFSETQ. DNA for the CDR3: TGCGCCAGCAGCTTGAACAGGGGGCGGGATGAGCGGTTCTTC. It translates to CASSLNRGRDERFF.

Regarding this clonotype: Compared with germline, one end of the junction differs, possibly owing to a read error. The V gene is TRBV6-2 or TRBV6-3, the J gene TRBJ2-3; 7 bases agree with TRBD1. This CDR3 comprises 15 residues. CDR1 and CDR2 from the germline V gene are MNHEY and SVGEGT. This CDR3 reads CASLEGALLTDAQYF. Written as DNA, the CDR3 is TGTGCCAGCCTCGAGGGGGCTCTTCTCACAGATGCGCAGTATTTT.

The chain uses TRBV6-5 and TRBJ2-1, with no clear D. Germline values: CDR1 MNHEY, CDR2 SVGAGI. The V and J ends lost 0 bases and 0 bases respectively, with 12 bases between them. The CDR3 loop spans 17 amino acids. The chain's CDR3 is CASSYSTGGASYNEQFF. The CDR3, as DNA: TGTGCCAGCAGTTACTCGACTGGCGGAGCCTCCTACAATGAGCAGTTCTTC.

The chain is built from TRBV19 and TRBJ2-5; 7 bases line up with TRBD1. The J call is doubtful: the DNA matches TRBJ2-7 better. The V gene's germline CDR1 is LNHDA and CDR2 SQIVND (reference sequence). The CDR3 length is 14 residues. CDR3 in amino acids: CASSARQGSYEQYF. CDR3 nucleotide sequence: TGTGCCAGTAGTGCACGACAGGGCTCCTACGAGCAGTACTTC.

The chain links TRBV14 to TRBJ2-1; D not resolved. CDR3 length equals 14 residues. Trimming took off 4 bases at V and 2 bases at J, with 9 bases between the two ends. Germline-derived CDR1 and CDR2 are SGHDN and FVKESK. CDR3 sequence (DNA): TGTGCCAGCAGCCCCGGACCTGCCTACAATGAGCAGTTCTTC. Translation gives CASSPGPAYNEQFF.

This clonotype has only a few counts. The CDR3 DNA reads TGTGCCAGCAGTTCTAAGGGGGTAGGCGACAATGAGCAGTTCTTC. Protein sequence: CASSSKGVGDNEQFF. The chain carries TRBV27 and TRBJ2-5; D possibly corresponds to TRBD1 (6 bases). The J call could be wrong; TRBJ2-1 is a better fit for the DNA end. CDR3 size: 15 residues. Germline V gives CDR1 MNHEY, CDR2 SMNVEV (reference sequence).

This clonotype was counted between two and nine times. The rearrangement joins TRBV27 to TRBJ2-7; 13 nucleotides agree with TRBD2. The CDR3 runs to 15 residues. The junction had 5 bases not matched to a gene; V was cut back by 8 bases and J by 1 base. In germline, CDR1 is MNHEY, CDR2 SMNVEV (reference sequence). The CDR3 DNA reads as TGTGCCAGCTGGCGACTAGCGGGAGGTTCCTACGAGCAGTACTTC. The encoded protein is CASWRLAGGSYEQYF.

The chain has TRBV28 and TRBJ1-2; unclear D gene. Germline V gene data show CDR1 as MDHEN and CDR2 as SYDVKM. This CDR3 is built from 14 residues. V was cut by 3 bases and J by 0 bases, with 8 bases left in between. For the CDR3, the DNA is TGTGCCAGCAGTTTGCGGAAAGCTAACTATGGCTACACCTTC. It translates to CASSLRKANYGYTF.

The V gene is TRBV2, the J gene TRBJ2-7, with D perhaps TRBD2 (5 bases). Matching the DNA end better, TRBJ2-5 makes the J call doubtful. Germline V lookup: CDR1 SNHLY, CDR2 FYNNEI. The CDR3 runs to 13 residues. The CDR3 loop reads CASSFEPGETQYF. In DNA form, the CDR3 reads TGTGCCAGCAGTTTTGAACCGGGGGAGACCCAGTACTTC.

The chain links TRBV5-1 to TRBJ2-2; 7 bases align to TRBD1. The V and J ends lost 4 bases and 3 bases, in that order; junction bases with no gene match: 6. Germline V CDR1 and CDR2: SGHRS, YFSETQ. The CDR3 has 15 residues. The CDR3 DNA is TGCGCCAGCAGCCCGGGACAGCGGCACACCGGGGAGCTGTTTTTT. Translated, it gives CASSPGQRHTGELFF.

This clonotype was detected only a few times. The chain is built from TRBV24-1 and TRBJ2-1; 7 nucleotides line up with TRBD2. There are 16 residues in the CDR3. The V gene's germline CDR1 is KGHDR and CDR2 SFDVKD. With V trimmed by 0 bases and J by 6 bases, 7 bases remained unmatched. CDR3 residues: CATSDLAGARSNEQFF. The DNA for the CDR3 is TGTGCCACCAGTGATTTGGCGGGAGCTAGGAGCAATGAGCAGTTCTTC.

This sequence joins TRBV7-9 and TRBJ2-2, with D perhaps matching TRBD1 (6 bases). Trimming removed 7 bases from V and 0 bases from J, with 18 bases in between. This CDR3 comprises 17 residues. Germline CDR1 SEHNR, CDR2 FQNEAQ (reference sequence). The chain's CDR3 is CASTELGAISNTGELFF. CDR3 bases: TGTGCCAGCACCGAATTGGGGGCTATATCGAACACCGGGGAGCTGTTTTTT.

The chain recombines TRBV14 with TRBJ2-2; no reliable D call. Trimming removed 1 base from V and 0 bases from J, with 9 bases in between. Germline CDR1 is SGHDN and CDR2 is FVKESK. The CDR3 extends over 16 amino acids. This CDR3 is CASSQASSSNTGELFF. The CDR3 nucleotides read TGTGCCAGCAGCCAAGCCTCCAGTTCGAACACCGGGGAGCTGTTTTTT. The whole variable domain, filled in from reference TRBV14 and TRBJ2-2, reads EAGVTQFPSHSVIEKGQTVTLRCDPISGHDNLYWYRRVMGKEIKFLLHFVKESKQDESGMPNNRFLAERTGGTYSTLKVQPAELEDSGVYFCASSQASSSNTGELFFGEGSRLTVL.

In this sample, this clonotype turned up many times. The chain couples TRBV28 to TRBJ2-4, with 7 bases that match TRBD1. This CDR3 has 14 residues. Trimming removed 2 bases from V and 6 bases from J; junction bases left unmatched: 4. Germline CDR1 and CDR2: MDHEN and SYDVKM. This chain's CDR3 is CASSLTGARNIQYF. CDR3 nucleotide sequence: TGTGCCAGCAGTTTAACAGGGGCTAGAAACATTCAGTACTTC.

This clonotype was seen a few times. V gene TRBV3-1 combines with J gene TRBJ2-5, with D possibly called TRBD1 or TRBD2 (6 bases each). The length of the CDR3 is 16 residues. CDR1 and CDR2 (germline): LGHDT, YNNKEL (reference sequence). V gave up 5 bases and J gave up 2 bases, with 18 bases separating them. The DNA of the CDR3 is TGTGCCAGCAGCACTTTCCGGGGGCGGTCACAAGAGACCCAGTACTTC. It yields the protein CASSTFRGRSQETQYF.